A single sample gave rise to the 5 T cell receptor beta chains below, sequenced in a study of blood T cell repertoires in COVID-19. Assay: immunoSEQ multiplex PCR; the TCRdb copy retains only in-frame clones and omits some. This sample has roughly 140,000 clones, with 84% found just once. The sequenced sample consisted of peripheral blood. These receptors originate from a man between 60 and 75 years old with active or convalescent COVID-19.

The chain combines TRBV11-3 with TRBJ1-2; maybe TRBD1 (6 bases). V lost 0 bases to trimming and J lost 4 bases, with 12 bases between them. The CDR3 has 15 residues. Germline V gene sequence: CDR1 SGHNT, CDR2 YENEEA. The CDR3 nucleotides are TGTGCCAGCAGCTTAGATTCAGGGGACGGCTATGGCTACACCTTC. Encoded protein: CASSLDSGDGYGYTF.

The chain combines TRBV4-1 with TRBJ2-7; a weak D match, TRBD1 (6 bases). The CDR3 length is 15 residues. Germline V lookup: CDR1 MGHRA, CDR2 YSYEKL. V lost 2 bases to trimming and J lost 2 bases, with 13 bases between them. CDR3 nucleotide sequence: TGCGCCAGCAGCCAACCAACAGGGCGCCCCTACGAGCAGTACTTC. This gives the protein CASSQPTGRPYEQYF.

The rearrangement links TRBV7-6 to TRBJ2-5; 7 bases fit TRBD1. Germline loops: CDR1 SGHVS, CDR2 FNYEAQ. The CDR3 covers 15 residues. Trimming removed 1 base from V and 0 bases from J; junction bases left unmatched: 2. For the CDR3, the DNA is TGTGCCAGCAGCTTAGGGACAGGATACCAAGAGACCCAGTACTTC. Amino acids: CASSLGTGYQETQYF.

The chain joins TRBV18 to TRBJ1-2, with 9 nucleotides matching TRBD1. Trimming cost V 4 bases and J 6 bases; bases outside gene matches: 3. The CDR3 spans 13 residues. Germline assignment: CDR1 KGHSH and CDR2 LQKENI. Here the CDR3 DNA reads TGTGCCAGCTCACGACAGGGGGGGAATGGCTACACCTTC. It yields the protein CASSRQGGNGYTF. Full variable domain (outside the CDR3, taken from reference TRBV18 and TRBJ1-2): NAGVMQNPRHLVRRRGQEARLRCSPMKGHSHVYWYRQLPEEGLKFMVYLQKENIIDESGMPKERFSAEFPKEGPSILRIQQVVRGDSAAYFCASSRQGGNGYTFGSGTRLTVV.

This clone was counted only a few times. The J gene is TRBJ1-1, the V gene TRBV5-4; a weak D match, TRBD1 (5 bases). The CDR3 loop spans 14 amino acids. CDR1 and CDR2 from the germline V gene are SGHNT and YYREEE (reference sequence). The V gene lost 1 base and the J gene lost 3 bases, with 10 bases spanning the gap. The CDR3: CASSLRSGYTEAFF. The CDR3 nucleotides are TGTGCCAGCAGCTTGAGGTCAGGGTACACTGAAGCTTTCTTT.